The present T cell receptor (beta chain) was sequenced within a study of CD8+ T cells in alopecia areata. Notes on the study in general: Clonality was higher in lesional than normal scalp, especially in alopecia totalis/universalis.

As for this clone: Its antigen is undetermined.

Investigators isolated RNA and reverse transcribed it into cDNA to act as the sequencing template. Produced via immunoSEQ multiplex PCR; TCRdb's table is partial and in-frame only. The data show roughly 100,000 clones, with roughly 50% seen just once and 7.5% to 9% held by the top ten. The origin of this receptor is a human donor in good health. The specimen sequenced was CD4+ T cells sorted from blood.

CDR3 in DNA: TGTGCCAGCACCTTTAACACGGGACAAATCTATAATTCACCCCTCCACTTT. This translates into CASTFNTGQIYNSPLHF. The chain couples TRBV7-9 to TRBJ1-6; D possibly corresponds to TRBD1 (6 bases). The CDR3 is 17 residues long. Germline values: CDR1 SEHNR, CDR2 FQNEAQ (reference sequence). Between the trimmed V and J ends, which lost 7 bases and 3 bases, there was a span of 19 bases.